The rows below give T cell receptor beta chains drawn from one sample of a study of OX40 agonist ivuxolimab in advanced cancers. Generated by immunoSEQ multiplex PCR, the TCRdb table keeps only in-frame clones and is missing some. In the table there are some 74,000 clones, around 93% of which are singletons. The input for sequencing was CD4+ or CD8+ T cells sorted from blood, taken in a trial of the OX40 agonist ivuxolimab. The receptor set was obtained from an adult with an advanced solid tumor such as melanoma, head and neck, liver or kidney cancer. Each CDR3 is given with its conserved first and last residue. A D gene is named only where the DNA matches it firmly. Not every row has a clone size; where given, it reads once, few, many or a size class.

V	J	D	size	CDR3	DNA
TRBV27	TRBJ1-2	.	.	CASSSGGAGDYGYTF	TGTGCCAGCAGTTCGGGGGGAGCCGGAGACTATGGCTACACCTTC
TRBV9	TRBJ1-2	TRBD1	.	CASSPGMDRGSGYTF	TGTGCCAGCAGCCCCGGAATGGACAGGGGGTCTGGCTACACCTTC
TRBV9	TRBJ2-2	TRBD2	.	CASSTGGRVPTGELFF	TGTGCCAGCAGCACGGGGGGGCGCGTTCCCACCGGGGAGCTGTTTTTT
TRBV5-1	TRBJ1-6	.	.	CASTDSLNSPLHF	TGCGCCAGCACGGACAGCCTTAATTCACCCCTCCACTTT
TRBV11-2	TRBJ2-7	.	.	CASSFSSPYEQYF	TGTGCCAGCAGCTTCAGCTCCCCCTACGAGCAGTACTTC
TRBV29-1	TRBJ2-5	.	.	CSVEDWETQYF	TGCAGCGTTGAAGATTGGGAGACCCAGTACTTC
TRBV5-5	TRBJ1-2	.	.	CASSMINRDVRDYGYTF	TGTGCCAGCAGCATGATAAACCGGGACGTGAGGGACTATGGCTACACCTTC
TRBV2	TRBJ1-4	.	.	CASSEALHLKLFF	TGTGCCAGCAGTGAAGCCCTCCATCTAAAACTGTTTTTT
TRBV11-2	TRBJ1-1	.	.	CASSVILRTEAFF	TGTGCCAGCAGCGTAATCTTGAGGACTGAAGCTTTCTTT
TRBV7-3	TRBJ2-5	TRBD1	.	CASSQQGLQETQYF	TGTGCCAGCAGCCAACAGGGGCTCCAAGAGACCCAGTACTTC
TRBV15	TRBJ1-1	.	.	CATSRESNTEAFF	TGTGCCACCAGCAGAGAATCGAACACTGAAGCTTTCTTT
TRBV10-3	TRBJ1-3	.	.	CAIKSGTGNTIYF	TGTGCCATCAAGTCGGGCACCGGAAACACCATATATTTT
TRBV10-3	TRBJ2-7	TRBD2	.	CAISASPGLASPQYF	TGTGCCATCAGTGCTTCCCCGGGACTAGCGAGCCCGCAGTACTTC
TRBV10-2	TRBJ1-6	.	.	CASSERESSYNSPLHF	TGCGCCAGCAGTGAAAGGGAAAGCTCCTATAATTCACCCCTCCACTTT
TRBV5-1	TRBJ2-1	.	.	CASSLFEGDNEQFF	TGCGCCAGCAGCCTGTTCGAGGGAGACAATGAGCAGTTCTTC
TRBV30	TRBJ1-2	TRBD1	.	CAWRTGYGYTF	TGTGCCTGGCGGACAGGCTATGGCTACACCTTC
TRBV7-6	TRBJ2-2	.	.	CASSLGAGELFF	TGTGCCAGCAGCTTAGGGGCCGGGGAGCTGTTTTTT
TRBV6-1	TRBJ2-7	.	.	CASSDGTVYEQYF	TGTGCCAGCAGTGACGGGACGGTCTACGAGCAGTACTTC
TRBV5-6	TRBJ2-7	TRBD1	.	CASSLTGGTYEQYF	TGTGCCAGCAGCTTGACAGGGGGTACCTACGAGCAGTACTTC
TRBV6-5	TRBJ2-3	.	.	CASRPLGDNTDTQYF	TGTGCCAGCAGACCTTTGGGGGACAACACAGATACGCAGTATTTT
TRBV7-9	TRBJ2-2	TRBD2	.	CASSPSGGATGELFF	TGTGCCAGCAGCCCCAGCGGGGGGGCCACCGGGGAGCTGTTTTTT
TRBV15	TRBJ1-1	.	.	CATSRDLKGLISNTEAFF	TGTGCCACCAGCAGAGATTTGAAGGGGCTGATATCGAACACTGAAGCTTTCTTT
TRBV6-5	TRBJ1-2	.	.	CASRDIANYGYTF	TGTGCCAGCCGGGACATCGCTAACTATGGCTACACCTTC
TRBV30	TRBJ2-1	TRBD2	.	CAWSVVLRGVGNEQFF	TGTGCCTGGAGTGTAGTTTTACGGGGGGTTGGTAATGAGCAGTTCTTC
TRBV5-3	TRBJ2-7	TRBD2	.	CARSFSGGLPYEQYF	TGTGCCAGAAGTTTTAGCGGGGGGCTTCCCTACGAGCAGTACTTC
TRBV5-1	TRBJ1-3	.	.	CASSLGTAGNTIYF	TGCGCCAGCAGCTTGGGGACAGCTGGAAACACCATATATTTT
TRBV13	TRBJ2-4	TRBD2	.	CASSFSTSGAKNIQYF	TGTGCCAGCAGCTTTTCCACTAGCGGGGCCAAAAACATTCAGTACTTC
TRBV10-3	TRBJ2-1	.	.	CAISAVGRNEQFF	TGTGCCATCAGTGCTGTGGGGCGAAATGAGCAGTTCTTC
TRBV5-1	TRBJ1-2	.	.	CASSPTTAGTMGYTF	TGCGCCAGCAGCCCTACGACAGCAGGGACTATGGGCTACACCTTC
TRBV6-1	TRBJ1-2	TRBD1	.	CASSDLWGQDGYTF	TGTGCCAGCAGTGATTTATGGGGACAGGATGGCTACACCTTC
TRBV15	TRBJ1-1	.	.	CATSRDGPNTEAFF	TGTGCCACCAGCAGAGATGGACCGAACACTGAAGCTTTCTTT
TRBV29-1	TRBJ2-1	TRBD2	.	CSVKPGTSGGEQFF	TGCAGCGTTAAACCCGGGACTAGCGGCGGTGAGCAGTTCTTC
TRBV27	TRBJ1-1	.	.	CASSSHLDGWNTEAFF	TGTGCCAGCAGTTCCCACCTGGACGGTTGGAACACTGAAGCTTTCTTT
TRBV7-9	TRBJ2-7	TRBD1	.	CASSPGQGRSEQYF	TGTGCCAGCAGTCCGGGACAGGGTCGGTCCGAGCAGTACTTC
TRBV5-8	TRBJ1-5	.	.	CASSSYGDQPQHF	TGTGCCAGCAGCTCATATGGGGATCAGCCCCAGCATTTT
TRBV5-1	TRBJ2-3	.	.	CASSSNSGTDTQYF	TGCGCCAGCAGCTCGAATAGCGGCACAGATACGCAGTATTTT
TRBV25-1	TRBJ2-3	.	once	CASSDPSLSTDTQYF	TGTGCCAGCAGTGATCCTTCGTTGAGCACAGATACGCAGTATTTT
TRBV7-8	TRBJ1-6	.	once	CASSLGPGPYNSPLHF	TGTGCCAGCAGCTTAGGTCCTGGACCCTATAATTCACCCCTCCACTTT
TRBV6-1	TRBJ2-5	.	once	CAGRQNQETQYF	TGTGCCGGAAGACAGAACCAAGAGACCCAGTACTTC
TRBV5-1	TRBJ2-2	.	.	CASSFGNTGELFF	TGCGCCAGCAGTTTTGGGAACACCGGGGAGCTGTTTTTT
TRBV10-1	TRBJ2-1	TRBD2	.	CASSESIAGGLNEQFF	TGCGCCAGCAGTGAGTCGATAGCGGGAGGGCTCAATGAGCAGTTCTTC
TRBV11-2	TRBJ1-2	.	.	CASSLVGAANYGYTF	TGTGCCAGCAGCTTAGTGGGTGCGGCCAACTATGGCTACACCTTC
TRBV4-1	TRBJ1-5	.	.	CASSQGDRSNQPQHF	TGCGCCAGCAGCCAGGGGGATCGTAGCAATCAGCCCCAGCATTTT
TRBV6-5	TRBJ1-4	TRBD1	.	CASSYGTGQEKLFF	TGTGCCAGCAGTTACGGGACAGGGCAGGAAAAACTGTTTTTT
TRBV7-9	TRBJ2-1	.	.	CASSQPWRGGNEQFF	TGTGCCAGCAGCCAGCCTTGGCGGGGCGGTAATGAGCAGTTCTTC
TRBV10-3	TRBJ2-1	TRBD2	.	CAIQGLGTYNEQFF	TGTGCCATCCAAGGACTAGGGACCTACAATGAGCAGTTCTTC